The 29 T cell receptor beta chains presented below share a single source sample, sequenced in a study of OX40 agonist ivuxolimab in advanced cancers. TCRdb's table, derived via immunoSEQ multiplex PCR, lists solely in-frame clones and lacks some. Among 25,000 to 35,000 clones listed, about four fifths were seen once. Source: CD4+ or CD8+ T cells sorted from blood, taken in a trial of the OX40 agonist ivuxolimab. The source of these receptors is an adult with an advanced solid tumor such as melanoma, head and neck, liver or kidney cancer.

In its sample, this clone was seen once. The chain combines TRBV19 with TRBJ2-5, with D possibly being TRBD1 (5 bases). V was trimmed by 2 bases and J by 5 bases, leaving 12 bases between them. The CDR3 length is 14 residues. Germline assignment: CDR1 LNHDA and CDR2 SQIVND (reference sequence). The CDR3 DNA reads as TGTGCCAGTAGTATATTTCCAGGGCCGGAGACCCAGTACTTC. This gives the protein CASSIFPGPETQYF.

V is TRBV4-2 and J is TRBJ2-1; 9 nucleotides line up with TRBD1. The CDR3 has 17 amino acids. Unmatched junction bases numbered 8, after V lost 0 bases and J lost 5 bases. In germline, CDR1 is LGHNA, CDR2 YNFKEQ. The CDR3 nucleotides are TGTGCCAGCAGCCAAGACGGACCGGGACAGGGTCACAATGAGCAGTTCTTC. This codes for CASSQDGPGQGHNEQFF.

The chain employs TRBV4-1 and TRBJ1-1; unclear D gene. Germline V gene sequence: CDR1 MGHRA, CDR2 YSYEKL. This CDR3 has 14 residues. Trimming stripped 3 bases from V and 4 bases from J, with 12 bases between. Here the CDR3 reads CASSHDRAGTEAFF. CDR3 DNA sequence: TGCGCCAGCAGCCATGATAGGGCTGGCACTGAAGCTTTCTTT.

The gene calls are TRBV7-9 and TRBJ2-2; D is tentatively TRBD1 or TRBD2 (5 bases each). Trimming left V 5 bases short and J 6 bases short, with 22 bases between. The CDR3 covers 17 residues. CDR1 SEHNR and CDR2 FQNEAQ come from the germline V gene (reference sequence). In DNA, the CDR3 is TGTGCCAGCAGCGTATCCGGGACGGGGATTAGGTCCGGGGAGCTGTTTTTT. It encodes CASSVSGTGIRSGELFF.

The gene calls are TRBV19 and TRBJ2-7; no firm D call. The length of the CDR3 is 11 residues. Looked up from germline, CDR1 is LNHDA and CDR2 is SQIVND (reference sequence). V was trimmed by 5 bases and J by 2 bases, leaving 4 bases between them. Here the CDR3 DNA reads TGTGCCAGTAGTGGTCCCTACGAGCAGTACTTC. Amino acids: CASSGPYEQYF. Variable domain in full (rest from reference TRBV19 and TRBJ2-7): DGGITQSPKYLFRKEGQNVTLSCEQNLNHDAMYWYRQDPGQGLRLIYYSQIVNDFQKGDIAEGYSVSREKKESFPLTVTSAQKNPTAFYLCASSGPYEQYFGPGTRLTVT.

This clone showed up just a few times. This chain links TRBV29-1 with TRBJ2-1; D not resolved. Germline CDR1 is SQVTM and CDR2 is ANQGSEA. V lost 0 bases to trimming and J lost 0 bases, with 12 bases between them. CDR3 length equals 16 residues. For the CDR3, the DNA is TGCAGCGTTGAAGACCCCGGACGGTCCTCCTACAATGAGCAGTTCTTC. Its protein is CSVEDPGRSSYNEQFF.

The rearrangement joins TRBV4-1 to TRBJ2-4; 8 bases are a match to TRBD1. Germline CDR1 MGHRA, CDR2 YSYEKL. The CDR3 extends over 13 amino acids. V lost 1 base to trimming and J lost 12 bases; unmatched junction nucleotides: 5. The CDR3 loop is CASSQGTGFAQYF. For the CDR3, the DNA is TGCGCCAGCAGCCAAGGGACAGGGTTTGCTCAGTACTTC.

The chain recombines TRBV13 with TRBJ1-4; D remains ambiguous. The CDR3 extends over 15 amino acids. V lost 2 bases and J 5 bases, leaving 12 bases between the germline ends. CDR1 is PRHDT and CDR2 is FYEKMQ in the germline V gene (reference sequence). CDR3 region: CASSLSGSPNEKLFF. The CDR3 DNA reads TGTGCCAGCAGCTTATCCGGGAGCCCGAATGAAAAACTGTTTTTT.

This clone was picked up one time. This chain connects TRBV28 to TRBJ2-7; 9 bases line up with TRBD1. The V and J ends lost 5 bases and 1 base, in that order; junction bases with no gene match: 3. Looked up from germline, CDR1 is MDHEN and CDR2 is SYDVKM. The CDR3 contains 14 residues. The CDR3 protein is CASSTGTGSYEQYF. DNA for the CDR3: TGTGCCAGCAGTACCGGGACAGGGTCCTACGAGCAGTACTTC.

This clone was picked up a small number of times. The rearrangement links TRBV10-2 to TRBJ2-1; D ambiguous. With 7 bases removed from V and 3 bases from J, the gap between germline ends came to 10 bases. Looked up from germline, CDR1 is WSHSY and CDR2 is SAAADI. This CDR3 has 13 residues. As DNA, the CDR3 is TGCGCCAGCAATATACAGAGCTACAATGAGCAGTTCTTC. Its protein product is CASNIQSYNEQFF.

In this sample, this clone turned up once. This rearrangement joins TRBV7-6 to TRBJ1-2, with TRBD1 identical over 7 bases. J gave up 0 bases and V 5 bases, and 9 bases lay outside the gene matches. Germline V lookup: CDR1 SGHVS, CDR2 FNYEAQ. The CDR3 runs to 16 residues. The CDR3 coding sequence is TGTGCCAGCAGCCTTACGACAGGGTGGACTAACTATGGCTACACCTTC. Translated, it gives CASSLTTGWTNYGYTF.

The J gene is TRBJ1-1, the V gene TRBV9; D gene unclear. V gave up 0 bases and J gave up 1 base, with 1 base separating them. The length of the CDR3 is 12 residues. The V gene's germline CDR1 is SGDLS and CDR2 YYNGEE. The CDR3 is CASSVENTEAFF. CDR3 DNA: TGTGCCAGCAGCGTAGAGAACACTGAAGCTTTCTTT.

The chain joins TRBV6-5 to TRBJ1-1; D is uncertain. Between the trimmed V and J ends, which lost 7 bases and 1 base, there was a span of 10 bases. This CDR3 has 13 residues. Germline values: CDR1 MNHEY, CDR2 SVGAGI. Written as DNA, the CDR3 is TGTGCCAGCATAGGACGGAAGAACACTGAAGCTTTCTTT. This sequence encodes CASIGRKNTEAFF.

The CDR3 DNA is TGTGCCAGCAGGGCTTTTGGGACAGGGGTCGGCACTGAAGCTTTCTTT. Amino acids: CASRAFGTGVGTEAFF. V gene TRBV2 combines with J gene TRBJ1-1; 10 bases line up with TRBD1. Germline lookup yields CDR1 SNHLY and CDR2 FYNNEI. The CDR3 is made up of 16 amino acids. Trimming cost V 6 bases and J 4 bases; bases outside gene matches: 11.

The CDR3 spells CASRRLVSGEQFF. In nucleotides, the CDR3 is TGTGCCAGCAGAAGACTAGTTTCCGGTGAGCAGTTCTTC. This rearrangement joins TRBV6-1 to TRBJ2-1; TRBD2 is a possible D gene (6 bases). The CDR3 extends over 13 amino acids. Trimming removed 6 bases at V and 9 bases at J, with 15 bases between. Per the germline V gene, CDR1 is MNHNS and CDR2 is SASEGT.

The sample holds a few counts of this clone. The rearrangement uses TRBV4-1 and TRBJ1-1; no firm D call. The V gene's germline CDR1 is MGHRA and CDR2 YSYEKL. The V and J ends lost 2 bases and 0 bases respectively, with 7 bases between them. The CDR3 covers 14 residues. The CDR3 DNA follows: TGCGCCAGCAGCCAACAACAACTGAACACTGAAGCTTTCTTT. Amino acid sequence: CASSQQQLNTEAFF.

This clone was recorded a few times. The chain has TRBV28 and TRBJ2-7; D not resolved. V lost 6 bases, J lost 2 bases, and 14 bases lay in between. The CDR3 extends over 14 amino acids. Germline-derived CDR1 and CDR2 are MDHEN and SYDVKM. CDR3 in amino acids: CASSTTPITYEQYF. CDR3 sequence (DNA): TGTGCCAGCAGCACGACCCCCATTACCTACGAGCAGTACTTC.

DNA for the CDR3: TGTGCCAGCAGGCGAGGGACAGGCGGCACCTCGCCCCAGCATTTT. It codes for CASRRGTGGTSPQHF. V gene TRBV28 combines with J gene TRBJ1-5; TRBD1 matches 8 bases. The CDR3 loop spans 15 amino acids. Trimming at V came to 6 bases and at J to 9 bases, leaving 13 bases not matched to a gene. The germline gives CDR1 MDHEN, CDR2 SYDVKM.

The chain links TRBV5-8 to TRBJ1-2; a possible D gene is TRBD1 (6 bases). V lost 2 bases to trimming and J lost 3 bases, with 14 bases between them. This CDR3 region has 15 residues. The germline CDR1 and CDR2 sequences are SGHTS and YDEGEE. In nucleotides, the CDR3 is TGTGCCAGCAGCTTCGAAGGGGGTTACGACTATGGCTACACCTTC. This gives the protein CASSFEGGYDYGYTF.

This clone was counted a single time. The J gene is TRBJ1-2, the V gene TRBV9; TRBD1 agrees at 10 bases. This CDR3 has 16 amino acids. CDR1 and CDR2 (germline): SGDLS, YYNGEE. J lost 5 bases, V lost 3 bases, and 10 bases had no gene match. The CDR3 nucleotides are TGTGCCAGCAGCGGGGCCGGGACAGGGGATAGATATGGCTACACCTTC. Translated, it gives CASSGAGTGDRYGYTF.

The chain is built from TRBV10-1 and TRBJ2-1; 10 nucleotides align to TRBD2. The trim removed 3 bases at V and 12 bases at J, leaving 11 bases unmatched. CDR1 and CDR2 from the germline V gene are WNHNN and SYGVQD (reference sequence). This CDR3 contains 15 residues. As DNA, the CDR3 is TGCGCCAGCAGTGATTTAGCAGCGGGAGGGCCTGGGCAGTTCTTC. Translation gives CASSDLAAGGPGQFF.

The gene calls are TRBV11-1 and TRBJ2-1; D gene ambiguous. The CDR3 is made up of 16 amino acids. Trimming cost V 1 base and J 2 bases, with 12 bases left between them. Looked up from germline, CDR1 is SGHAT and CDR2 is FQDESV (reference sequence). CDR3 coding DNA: TGTGCCAGCAGCTTAGTGGGCGGCCGAACCTACAATGAGCAGTTCTTC. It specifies CASSLVGGRTYNEQFF.

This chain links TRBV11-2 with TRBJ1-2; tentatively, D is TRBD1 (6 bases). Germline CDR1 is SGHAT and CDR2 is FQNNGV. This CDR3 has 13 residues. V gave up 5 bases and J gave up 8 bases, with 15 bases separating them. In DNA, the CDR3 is TGTGCCAGCAGCGGGGGCAGCAGGGGCGGCTACACCTTC. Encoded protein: CASSGGSRGGYTF. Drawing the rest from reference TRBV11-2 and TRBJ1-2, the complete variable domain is EAGVAQSPRYKIIEKRQSVAFWCNPISGHATLYWYQQILGQGPKLLIQFQNNGVVDDSQLPKDRFSAERLKGVDSTLKIQPAKLEDSAVYLCASSGGSRGGYTFGSGTRLTVV.

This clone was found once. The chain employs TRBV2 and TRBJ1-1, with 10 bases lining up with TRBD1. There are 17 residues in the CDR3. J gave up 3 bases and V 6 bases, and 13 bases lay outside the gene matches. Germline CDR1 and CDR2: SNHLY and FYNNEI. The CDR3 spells CASRSPGQGSVDTEAFF. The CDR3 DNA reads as TGTGCCAGCAGATCCCCGGGACAGGGGTCGGTGGACACTGAAGCTTTCTTT.

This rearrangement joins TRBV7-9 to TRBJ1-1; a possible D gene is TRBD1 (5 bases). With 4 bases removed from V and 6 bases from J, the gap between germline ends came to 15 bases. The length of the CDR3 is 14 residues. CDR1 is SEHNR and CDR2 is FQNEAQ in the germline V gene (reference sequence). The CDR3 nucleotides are TGTGCCAGCAGCTCCCGCTGGGGCGCGCCTGAAGCTTTCTTT. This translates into CASSSRWGAPEAFF.

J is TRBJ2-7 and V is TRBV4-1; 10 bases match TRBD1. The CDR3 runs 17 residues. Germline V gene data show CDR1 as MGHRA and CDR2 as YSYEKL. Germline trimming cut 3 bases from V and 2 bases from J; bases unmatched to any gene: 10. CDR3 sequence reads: CASSHPLGGTGAYEQYF. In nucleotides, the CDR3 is TGCGCCAGCAGCCATCCACTGGGGGGGACAGGGGCCTACGAGCAGTACTTC.

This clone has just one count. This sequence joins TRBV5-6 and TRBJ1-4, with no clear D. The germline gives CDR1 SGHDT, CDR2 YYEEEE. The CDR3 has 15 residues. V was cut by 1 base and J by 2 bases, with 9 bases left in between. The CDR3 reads CASSLWRLTNEKLFF. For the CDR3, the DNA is TGTGCCAGCAGCTTGTGGAGGCTTACTAATGAAAAACTGTTTTTT.

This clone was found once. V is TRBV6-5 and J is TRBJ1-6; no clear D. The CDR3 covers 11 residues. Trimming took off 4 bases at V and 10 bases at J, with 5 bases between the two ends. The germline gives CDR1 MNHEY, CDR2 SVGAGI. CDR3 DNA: TGTGCCAGCAGTTCGGGATCACCCCTCCACTTT. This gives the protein CASSSGSPLHF.

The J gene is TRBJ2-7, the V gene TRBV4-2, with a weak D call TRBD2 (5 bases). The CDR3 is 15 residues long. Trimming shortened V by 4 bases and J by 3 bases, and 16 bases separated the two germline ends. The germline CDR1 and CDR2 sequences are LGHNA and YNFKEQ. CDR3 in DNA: TGTGCCAGCAGCCCGACCCCCGGGAATATCTACGAGCAGTACTTC. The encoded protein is CASSPTPGNIYEQYF.